This TCR beta chain was sequenced for a study of blood T cells in healthy people across ages. General study points: When one million T cells were used, diversity estimates were thought to be underestimates.

This clonotype was observed a few times. Its antigen is unknown. CDR3 length equals 14 residues. In germline, CDR1 is DFQATT, CDR2 SNEGSKA (reference sequence). The V gene lost 5 bases and the J gene lost 0 bases, with 11 bases spanning the gap. A second PCR of about 7 to 12 cycles used a sample-barcoded 5' primer and a J-beta primer mix. Each cDNA was tagged by a template-switch adaptor containing 12 random nucleotides. From each sample, at least 2.5 million paired-end reads containing CDR3 were obtained. Using its own MiXCR run on the 5' RACE reads, TCRdb lists one record per CDR3 protein. The repertoire holds 1.5 million to 2 million distinct CDR3 sequences, with about 35% as singletons.

The source is a woman in her 30s in good health. Material: blood. The V and J genes are TRBV20-1 and TRBJ2-4; D remains unclear. The CDR3: CSAEDILAKNIQYF. CDR3 nucleotide sequence: TGCAGTGCTGAAGACATCTTAGCCAAAAACATTCAGTACTTC.